A selection of T cell receptor beta chains follows, all from one sample in a study of blood T cell repertoires in COVID-19. Sequencing used immunoSEQ multiplex PCR; TCRdb keeps in-frame clones, though not all of them. Counted here are 300,000 to 400,000 clones, 65% to 90% occurring once; the ten biggest clones make up 7.2%. The sequencing sample was made of peripheral blood. The source is a human donor in a cohort sampled during active COVID-19. The CDR3 runs from the conserved cysteine through the conserved F or W. A D gene is named only where the DNA matches it firmly. Clone size is given for some rows only: seen once, a few or many times, or a class if the clone is expanded.

TRBD1	TRBJ2-7	-	TRBV5-5	16	TGTGCCAGCAGCTTGGCCGTGGGCAGGGGGCCCTACGAGCAGTACTTC	CASSLAVGRGPYEQYF
-	TRBJ2-7	-	TRBV11-3	13	TGTGCCAGCAGCTTTGCTGCAGCCTACGAGCAGTACTTC	CASSFAAAYEQYF
-	TRBJ2-6	-	TRBV15	17	TGTGCCACCAGCAGAGATCGGGATCTCTCTGGGGCCAACGTCCTGACTTTC	CATSRDRDLSGANVLTF
-	TRBJ1-1	-	TRBV19	15	TGTGCCAGTAGTATAGCCCCGGGGGGTTGGACTGAAGCTTTCTTT	CASSIAPGGWTEAFF
-	TRBJ1-1	-	TRBV27	13	TGTGCCAGCAGTTTACAGGGGCGCGGGGGGGCTTTCTTT	CASSLQGRGGAFF
-	TRBJ2-1	-	TRBV10-3	14	TGTGCCATCAGTGAGGACAGCTCCTACAATGAGCAGTTCTTC	CAISEDSSYNEQFF
TRBD1	TRBJ2-1	-	TRBV29-1	14	TGCAGCGTTGTAGGGGGCCGCTCCTACAATGAGCAGTTCTTC	CSVVGGRSYNEQFF
-	TRBJ1-2	-	TRBV5-1	14	TGCGCCAGCAGCCCCGCCGACAGACTCTATGGCTACACCTTC	CASSPADRLYGYTF
-	TRBJ2-7	-	TRBV25-1	14	TGTGCCAGCGAAAGCAGGGGAACCGATTACGAGCAGTACTTC	CASESRGTDYEQYF
TRBD2	TRBJ2-7	-	TRBV10-3	14	TGTGCCATCAGAGAACTAGCGGGGGTTGACGAGCAGTACTTC	CAIRELAGVDEQYF
TRBD1	TRBJ1-1	-	TRBV6-1	15	TGTGCCAGCAGTGAAATAGACAGGGAAGGTAGTGAAGCTTTCTTT	CASSEIDREGSEAFF
-	TRBJ2-7	-	TRBV5-4	16	TGTGCCAGCAGCACAATACTACCAGGGGACCGCCACGAGCAGTACTTC	CASSTILPGDRHEQYF
-	TRBJ1-3	few	TRBV6-5	14	TGTGCCAGCAGCAGGGAATTCGCTGGAAACACCATATATTTT	CASSREFAGNTIYF
-	TRBJ1-1	-	TRBV18	12	TGTGCCAGCTCACCTGCGGTCGGGGAGACTTTCTTT	CASSPAVGETFF
-	TRBJ1-5	-	TRBV2	17	TGTGCCAGCAGTGTTGACGGCCCGGGGGTTAGCAATCAGCCCCAGCATTTT	CASSVDGPGVSNQPQHF
-	TRBJ2-1	-	TRBV12-3/TRBV12-4	13	TGTGCCAGCAGTAGACGTAGCGTAGATGAGCAGTTCTTC	CASSRRSVDEQFF
TRBD2	TRBJ2-2	-	TRBV29-1	14	TGCAGCGTCCGCACTAGCGGGGACACCGGGGAGCTGTTTTTT	CSVRTSGDTGELFF
-	TRBJ2-6	-	TRBV21-1	19	TGTGCCAGCAGCAAAGCGCTTGGGACAGCCTTCTCTGGGGCCAACGTCCTGACTTTC	CASSKALGTAFSGANVLTF
-	TRBJ2-2	few	TRBV1	19	TGCACCAGCAGGCAGGGGGGATCACTCCTGTCCCCGAACACCGGGGAGCTGTTTTTT	CTSRQGGSLLSPNTGELFF
-	TRBJ1-2	-	TRBV6-1	17	TGTGCCAGCAGTGAAATGTTCAAATTAGTAGCTAACTATGGCTACACCTTC	CASSEMFKLVANYGYTF
-	TRBJ2-7	-	TRBV3-1/TRBV3-2	15	TGTGCCAGCAGCCAAGTCGGCAGGGGCTCGGACGAGCAGTACTTC	CASSQVGRGSDEQYF
-	TRBJ1-2	-	TRBV12-3/TRBV12-4	11	TGTGCCAGCAGTTGGACGGGGGGCTACACCTTC	CASSWTGGYTF
TRBD1	TRBJ2-2	-	TRBV2	14	TGTGCCAGCAGGGGACAGATGAACACCGGGGAGCTGTTTTTT	CASRGQMNTGELFF
-	TRBJ1-6	-	TRBV6-6	17	TGTGCCAGCAGTCCTAATCTACGGAGCTCCTATAATTCACCCCTCCACTTT	CASSPNLRSSYNSPLHF
-	TRBJ1-6	few	TRBV10-3	15	TGTGCCATCAGTCCCAGGACAGATTATAATTCACCCCTCCACTTT	CAISPRTDYNSPLHF
-	TRBJ1-5	-	TRBV6-5	14	TGTGCCAGCAGTTACAGGGGAAGCAATCAGCCCCAGCATTTT	CASSYRGSNQPQHF
-	TRBJ2-3	-	TRBV18	15	TGTGCCAGCTCACCCTCAGGCGGGGGCACAGATACGCAGTATTTT	CASSPSGGGTDTQYF
TRBD1	TRBJ1-5	-	TRBV10-3	15	TGTGCCATCAGTGAGTCGGGACAGGTCTATCAGCCCCAGCATTTT	CAISESGQVYQPQHF
-	TRBJ1-3	-	TRBV6-2/TRBV6-3	15	TGTGCCAGCAGCCTACCGTCAGGGTTTGGAAACACCATATATTTT	CASSLPSGFGNTIYF
TRBD1	TRBJ1-6	-	TRBV3-1/TRBV3-2	14	TGTGCCAGCAGTATAGGGACAGGGGATTCACCCCTCCACTTT	CASSIGTGDSPLHF
-	TRBJ2-6	-	TRBV18	16	TGTGCCAGCTCACCATCCAGAGGTTCTGGGGCCAACGTCCTGACTTTC	CASSPSRGSGANVLTF
TRBD1	TRBJ1-4	-	TRBV6-2/TRBV6-3	11	TGTGCCAGCAGTTACGGACAGGAACTGTTTTTT	CASSYGQELFF
TRBD2	TRBJ2-4	-	TRBV14	14	TGTGCCAGCAGCCAAGACGGGGGGTTAGACATTCAGTACTTC	CASSQDGGLDIQYF
-	TRBJ1-5	-	TRBV3-1/TRBV3-2	14	TGTGCCAGCAGCCGAGGTGCCGGGGATCAGCCCCAGCATTTT	CASSRGAGDQPQHF
-	TRBJ1-1	-	TRBV12-3/TRBV12-4	13	TGTGCCAGCAGTTTCCCCATGAACACTGAAGCTTTCTTT	CASSFPMNTEAFF
-	TRBJ2-3	-	TRBV9	14	TGTGCCAGCAGCGTAACCACTAGCACAGATACGCAGTATTTT	CASSVTTSTDTQYF
TRBD1	TRBJ1-2	-	TRBV27	14	TGTGCCAGCACCCGACAGGGAAATAACTATGGCTACACCTTC	CASTRQGNNYGYTF